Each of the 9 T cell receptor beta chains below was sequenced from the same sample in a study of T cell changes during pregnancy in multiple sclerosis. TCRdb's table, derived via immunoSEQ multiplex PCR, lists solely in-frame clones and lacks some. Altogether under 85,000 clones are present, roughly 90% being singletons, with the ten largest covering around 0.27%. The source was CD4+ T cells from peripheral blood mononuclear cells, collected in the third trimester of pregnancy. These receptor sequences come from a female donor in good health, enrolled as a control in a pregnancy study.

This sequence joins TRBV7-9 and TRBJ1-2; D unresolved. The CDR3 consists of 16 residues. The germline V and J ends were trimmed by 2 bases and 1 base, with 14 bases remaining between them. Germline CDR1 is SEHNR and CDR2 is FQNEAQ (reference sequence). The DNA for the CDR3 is TGTGCCAGCAGCTTATGGGCGGGCGTGGGTAACTATGGCTACACCTTC. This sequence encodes CASSLWAGVGNYGYTF.

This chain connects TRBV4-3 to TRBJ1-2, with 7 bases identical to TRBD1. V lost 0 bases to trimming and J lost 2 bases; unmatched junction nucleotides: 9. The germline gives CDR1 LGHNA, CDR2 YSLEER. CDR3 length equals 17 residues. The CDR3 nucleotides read TGCGCCAGCAGCCAAGATCTTGGGAAGGGGGCGAACTATGGCTACACCTTC. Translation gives CASSQDLGKGANYGYTF.

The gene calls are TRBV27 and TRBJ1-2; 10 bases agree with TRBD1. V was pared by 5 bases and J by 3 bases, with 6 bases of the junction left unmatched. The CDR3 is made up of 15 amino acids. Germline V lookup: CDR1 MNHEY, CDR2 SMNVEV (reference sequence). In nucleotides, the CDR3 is TGTGCCAGCAGTAGACAGGGGGCGACGGACTATGGCTACACCTTC. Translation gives CASSRQGATDYGYTF.

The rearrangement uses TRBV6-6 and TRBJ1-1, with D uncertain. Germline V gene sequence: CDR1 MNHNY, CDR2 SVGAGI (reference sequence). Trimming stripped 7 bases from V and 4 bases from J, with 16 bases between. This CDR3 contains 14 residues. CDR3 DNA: TGTGCCAGCAACCCGGAGGGCAGGTTCACTGAAGCTTTCTTT. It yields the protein CASNPEGRFTEAFF.

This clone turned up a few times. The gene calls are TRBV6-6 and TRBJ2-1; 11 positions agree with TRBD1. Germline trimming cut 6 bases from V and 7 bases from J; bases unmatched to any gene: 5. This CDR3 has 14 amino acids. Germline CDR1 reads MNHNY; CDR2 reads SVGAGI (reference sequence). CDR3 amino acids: CASRAGTGGNEQFF. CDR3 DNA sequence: TGTGCCAGCAGGGCCGGGACAGGGGGGAATGAGCAGTTCTTC.

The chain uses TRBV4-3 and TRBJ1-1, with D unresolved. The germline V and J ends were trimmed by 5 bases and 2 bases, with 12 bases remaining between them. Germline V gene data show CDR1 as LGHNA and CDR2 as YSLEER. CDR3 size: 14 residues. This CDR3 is CASSYGLANTEAFF. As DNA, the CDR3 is TGCGCCAGCAGCTACGGACTGGCAAACACTGAAGCTTTCTTT.

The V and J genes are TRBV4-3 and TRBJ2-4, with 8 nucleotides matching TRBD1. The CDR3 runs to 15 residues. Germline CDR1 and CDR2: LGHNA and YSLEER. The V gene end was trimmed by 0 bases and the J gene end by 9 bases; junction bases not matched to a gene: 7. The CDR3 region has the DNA TGCGCCAGCAGCCAAGAGGACAGGGCATCAGGCATTCAGTACTTC. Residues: CASSQEDRASGIQYF.

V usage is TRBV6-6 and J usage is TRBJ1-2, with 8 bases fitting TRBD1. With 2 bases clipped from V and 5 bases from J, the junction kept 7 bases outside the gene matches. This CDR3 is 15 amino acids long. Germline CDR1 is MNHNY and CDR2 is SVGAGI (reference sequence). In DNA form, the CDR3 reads TGTGCCAGCAGTTACGACCCCGGACAGGGATATGGCTACACCTTC. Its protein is CASSYDPGQGYGYTF.

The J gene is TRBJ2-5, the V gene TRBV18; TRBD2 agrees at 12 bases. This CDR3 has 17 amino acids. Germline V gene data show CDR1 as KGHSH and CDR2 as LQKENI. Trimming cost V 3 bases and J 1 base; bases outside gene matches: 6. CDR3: CASSPWTSGAVQETQYF. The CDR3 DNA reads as TGTGCCAGCTCACCGTGGACTAGCGGGGCCGTCCAAGAGACCCAGTACTTC.